This TCR beta chain was sequenced during a study of T cells expressing NK-cell markers. The wider study: Sorted CD3+CD56-NKG2C+, CD3+CD56+NKG2C+ and CD3+CD56+NKG2C- T cells supplied the TCR beta repertoires. In the group of eight sequenced donors, seven were HCMV-seropositive and one was seronegative.

To note about this clonotype: Its antigen is unknown.

Reprocessing the 5' RACE reads, TCRdb reports a single entry for every CDR3 protein and omits DNA. The sample data list about 540,000 distinct CDR3 sequences. The germline V gene encodes CDR1 MNHEY and CDR2 SMNVEV (reference sequence). This CDR3 spans 17 amino acids. Regarding the study as a whole: CD8+ T cells in 5 or 6 donors included dominant NKG2C+ clonotypes at roughly 1.0-8%.

The chain is built from TRBV27 and TRBJ2-1; TCRdb's assignment of TRBD1 cannot be checked, as there is no DNA. Sequenced sample: blood T cells: a sorted CD56 or NKG2C T cell subset, CD4+ or CD8+ T cells, or bulk PBMC T cells (not recorded which). The origin of this receptor is a man between 18 and 35 years old in good health. The CDR3 protein is CASSRGTGATSYNEQFF.